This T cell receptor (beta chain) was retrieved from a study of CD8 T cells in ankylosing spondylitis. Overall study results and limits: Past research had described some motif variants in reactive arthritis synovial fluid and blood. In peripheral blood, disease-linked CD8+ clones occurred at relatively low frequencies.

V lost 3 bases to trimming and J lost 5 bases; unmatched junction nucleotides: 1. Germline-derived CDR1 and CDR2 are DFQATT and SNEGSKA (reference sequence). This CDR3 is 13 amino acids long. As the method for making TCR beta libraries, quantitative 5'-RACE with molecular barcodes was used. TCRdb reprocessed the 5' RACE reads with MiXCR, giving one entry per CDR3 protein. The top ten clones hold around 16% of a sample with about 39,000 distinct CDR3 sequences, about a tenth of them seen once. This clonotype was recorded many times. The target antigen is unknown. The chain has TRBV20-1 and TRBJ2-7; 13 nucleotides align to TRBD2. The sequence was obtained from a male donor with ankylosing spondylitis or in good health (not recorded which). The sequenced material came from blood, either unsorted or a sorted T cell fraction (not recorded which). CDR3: CSARGLAGNEQYF. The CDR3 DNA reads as TGCAGTGCTAGGGGACTAGCGGGAAACGAGCAGTACTTC.